This T cell receptor (beta chain) was recovered during a study of blood T cell repertoires in COVID-19. CDR1 and CDR2 (germline): MDHEN, SYDVKM. The CDR3 covers 11 residues. V lost 8 bases, J lost 7 bases, and 6 bases lay in between. The assay was immunoSEQ multiplex PCR, and TCRdb's table has in-frame clones only and misses some. The table shows 170,000 or so clones, with 85% to 90% occurring only once. This sequence joins TRBV28 and TRBJ1-6; perhaps TRBD1 as D (5 bases). Material for sequencing was peripheral blood. The receptor's source is a man aged 40-49 years with active or convalescent COVID-19. CDR3 in amino acids: CASRGNSPLHF. The CDR3 DNA sequence: TGTGCCAGCCGGGGGAATTCACCCCTCCACTTT.